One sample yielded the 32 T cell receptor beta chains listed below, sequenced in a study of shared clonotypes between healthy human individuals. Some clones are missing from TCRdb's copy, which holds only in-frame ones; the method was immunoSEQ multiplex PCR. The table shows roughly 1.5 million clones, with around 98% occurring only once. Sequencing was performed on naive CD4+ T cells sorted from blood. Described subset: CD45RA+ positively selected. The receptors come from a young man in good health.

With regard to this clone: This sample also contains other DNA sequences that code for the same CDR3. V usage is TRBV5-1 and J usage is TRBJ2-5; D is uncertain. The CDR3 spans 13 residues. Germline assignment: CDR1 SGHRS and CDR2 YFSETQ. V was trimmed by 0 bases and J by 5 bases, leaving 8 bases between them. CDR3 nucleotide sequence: TGCGCCAGCAGCTTGGGTGTAGGGGAGACCCAGTACTTC. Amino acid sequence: CASSLGVGETQYF.

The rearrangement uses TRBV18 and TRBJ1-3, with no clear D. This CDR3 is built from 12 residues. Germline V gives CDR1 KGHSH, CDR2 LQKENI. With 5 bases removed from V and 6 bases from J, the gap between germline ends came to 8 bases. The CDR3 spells CASSSLENTIYF. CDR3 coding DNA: TGTGCCAGCTCATCCTTAGAAAACACCATATATTTT.

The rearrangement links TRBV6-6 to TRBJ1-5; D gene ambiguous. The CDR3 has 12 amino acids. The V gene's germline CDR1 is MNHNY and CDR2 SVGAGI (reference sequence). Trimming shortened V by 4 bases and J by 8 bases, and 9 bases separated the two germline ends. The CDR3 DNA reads TGTGCCAGCAGTTCTGGAGGAAAGCCCCAGCATTTT. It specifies CASSSGGKPQHF.

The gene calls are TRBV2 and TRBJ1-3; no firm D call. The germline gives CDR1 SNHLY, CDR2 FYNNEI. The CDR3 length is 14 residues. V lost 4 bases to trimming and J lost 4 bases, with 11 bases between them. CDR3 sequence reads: CASSARPGGNTIYF. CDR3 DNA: TGTGCCAGCAGTGCCCGCCCCGGGGGAAACACCATATATTTT. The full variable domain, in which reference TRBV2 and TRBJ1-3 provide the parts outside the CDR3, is EPEVTQTPSHQVTQMGQEVILRCVPISNHLYFYWYRQILGQKVEFLVSFYNNEISEKSEIFDDQFSVERPDGSNFTLKIRSTKLEDSAMYFCASSARPGGNTIYFGEGSWLTVV.

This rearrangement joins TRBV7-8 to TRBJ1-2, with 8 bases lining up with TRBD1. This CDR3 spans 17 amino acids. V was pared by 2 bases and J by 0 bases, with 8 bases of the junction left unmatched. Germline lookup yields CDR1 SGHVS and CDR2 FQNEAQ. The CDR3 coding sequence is TGTGCCAGCAGCTTATCCGGGACAGGAGTAACTAACTATGGCTACACCTTC. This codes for CASSLSGTGVTNYGYTF.

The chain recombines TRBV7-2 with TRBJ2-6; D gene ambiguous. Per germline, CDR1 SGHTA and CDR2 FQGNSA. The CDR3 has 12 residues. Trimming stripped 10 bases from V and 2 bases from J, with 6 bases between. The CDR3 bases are TGTGCCAAAGGAGCTGGGGCCAACGTCCTGACTTTC. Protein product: CAKGAGANVLTF.

CDR3: CASSLSTEREGEQYF. CDR3 nucleotides: TGTGCCAGCAGTTTATCGACCGAGCGGGAGGGCGAGCAGTACTTC. The chain is built from TRBV27 and TRBJ2-7; 10 bases align to TRBD2. The CDR3 extends over 15 amino acids. The germline gives CDR1 MNHEY, CDR2 SMNVEV (reference sequence). After removal of 0 bases from V and 6 bases from J, the junction contained 5 bases not matched to a gene.

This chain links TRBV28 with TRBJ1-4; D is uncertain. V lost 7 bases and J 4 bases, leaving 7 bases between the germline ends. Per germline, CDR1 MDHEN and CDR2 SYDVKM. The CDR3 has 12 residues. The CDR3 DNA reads TGTGCCAGCAATACAGTTAATGAAAAACTGTTTTTT. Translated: CASNTVNEKLFF.

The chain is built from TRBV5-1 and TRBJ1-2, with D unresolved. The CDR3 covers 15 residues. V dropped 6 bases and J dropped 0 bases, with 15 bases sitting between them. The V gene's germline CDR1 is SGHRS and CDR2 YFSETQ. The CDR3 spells CASTREATTNYGYTF. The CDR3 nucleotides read TGCGCCAGCACCCGGGAGGCTACAACTAACTATGGCTACACCTTC.

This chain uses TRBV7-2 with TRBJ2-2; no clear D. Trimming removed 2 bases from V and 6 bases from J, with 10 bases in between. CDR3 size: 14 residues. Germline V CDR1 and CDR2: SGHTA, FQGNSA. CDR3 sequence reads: CASSLLRGSGELFF. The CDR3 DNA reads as TGTGCCAGCAGCTTATTACGAGGATCCGGGGAGCTGTTTTTT.

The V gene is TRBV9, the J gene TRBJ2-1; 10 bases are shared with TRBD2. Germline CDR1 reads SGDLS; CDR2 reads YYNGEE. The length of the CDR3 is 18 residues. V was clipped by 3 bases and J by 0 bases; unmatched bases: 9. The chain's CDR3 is CASSAWTSGMSSYNEQFF. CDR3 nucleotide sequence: TGTGCCAGCAGCGCCTGGACTAGCGGTATGAGCTCCTACAATGAGCAGTTCTTC.

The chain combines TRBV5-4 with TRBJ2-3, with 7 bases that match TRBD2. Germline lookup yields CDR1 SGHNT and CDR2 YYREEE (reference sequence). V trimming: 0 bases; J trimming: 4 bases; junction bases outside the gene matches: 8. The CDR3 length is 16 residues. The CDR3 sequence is CASSLASGDVADTQYF. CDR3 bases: TGTGCCAGCAGCTTGGCTAGCGGAGATGTGGCAGATACGCAGTATTTT. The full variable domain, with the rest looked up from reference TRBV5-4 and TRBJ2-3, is ETGVTQSPTHLIKTRGQQVTLRCSSQSGHNTVSWYQQALGQGPQFIFQYYREEENGRGNFPPRFSGLQFPNYSSELNVNALELDDSALYLCASSLASGDVADTQYFGPGTRLTVL.

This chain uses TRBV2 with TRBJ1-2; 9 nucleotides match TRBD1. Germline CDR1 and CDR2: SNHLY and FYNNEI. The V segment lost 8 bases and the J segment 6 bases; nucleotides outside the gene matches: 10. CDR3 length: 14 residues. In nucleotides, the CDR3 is TGTGCCAGCTCACTCAGAACAGGGGGCGATGGCTACACCTTC. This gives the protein CASSLRTGGDGYTF.

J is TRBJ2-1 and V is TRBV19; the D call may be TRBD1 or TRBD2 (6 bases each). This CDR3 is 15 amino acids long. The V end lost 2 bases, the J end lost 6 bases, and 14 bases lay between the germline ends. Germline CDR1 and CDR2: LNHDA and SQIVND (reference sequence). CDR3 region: CASSISGGRSNEQFF. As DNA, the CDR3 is TGTGCCAGTAGTATATCCGGGGGCAGGTCCAATGAGCAGTTCTTC.

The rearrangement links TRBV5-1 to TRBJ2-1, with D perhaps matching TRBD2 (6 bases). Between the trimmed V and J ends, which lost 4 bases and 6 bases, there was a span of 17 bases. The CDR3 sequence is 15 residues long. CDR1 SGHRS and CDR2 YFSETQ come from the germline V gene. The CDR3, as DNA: TGCGCCAGCAGCACACAGGTTAGCGGTTTCAATGAGCAGTTCTTC. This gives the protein CASSTQVSGFNEQFF.

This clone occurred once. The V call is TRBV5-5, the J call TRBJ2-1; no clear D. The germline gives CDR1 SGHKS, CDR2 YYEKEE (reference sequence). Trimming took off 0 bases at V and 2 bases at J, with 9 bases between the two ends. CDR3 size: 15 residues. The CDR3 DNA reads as TGTGCCAGCAGCTTGGCTCTAGGTGCCTACAATGAGCAGTTCTTC. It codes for CASSLALGAYNEQFF.

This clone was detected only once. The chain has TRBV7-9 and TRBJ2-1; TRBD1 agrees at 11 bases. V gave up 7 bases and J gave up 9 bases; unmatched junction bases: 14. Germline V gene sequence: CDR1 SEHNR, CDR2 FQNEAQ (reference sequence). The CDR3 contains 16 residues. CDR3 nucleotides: TGTGCCAGCACCCCTCTCGGACAGGGGGCGCTATTTGAGCAGTTCTTC. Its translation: CASTPLGQGALFEQFF.

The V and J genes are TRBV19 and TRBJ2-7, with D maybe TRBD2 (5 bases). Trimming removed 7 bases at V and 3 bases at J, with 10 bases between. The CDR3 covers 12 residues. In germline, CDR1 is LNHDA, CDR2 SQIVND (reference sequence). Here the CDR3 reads CASIGESYEQYF. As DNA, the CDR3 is TGTGCCAGTATCGGGGAGAGCTACGAGCAGTACTTC.

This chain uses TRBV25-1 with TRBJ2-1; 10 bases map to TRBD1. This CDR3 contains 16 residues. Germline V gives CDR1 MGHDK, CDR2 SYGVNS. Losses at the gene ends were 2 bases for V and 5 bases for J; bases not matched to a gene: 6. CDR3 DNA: TGTGCCAGCAGTGAAACCGGACAGGGGGACCACAATGAGCAGTTCTTC. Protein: CASSETGQGDHNEQFF.

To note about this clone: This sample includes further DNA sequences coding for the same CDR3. For the CDR3, the DNA is TGCGCCAGCAGCTTGGGGGGGACAGGTTCCTACGAGCAGTACTTC. This codes for CASSLGGTGSYEQYF. The chain links TRBV5-1 to TRBJ2-7; 8 bases fit TRBD1. The germline V gene has CDR1 SGHRS and CDR2 YFSETQ. V lost 0 bases to trimming and J lost 1 base; unmatched junction nucleotides: 3. The CDR3 is made up of 15 amino acids.

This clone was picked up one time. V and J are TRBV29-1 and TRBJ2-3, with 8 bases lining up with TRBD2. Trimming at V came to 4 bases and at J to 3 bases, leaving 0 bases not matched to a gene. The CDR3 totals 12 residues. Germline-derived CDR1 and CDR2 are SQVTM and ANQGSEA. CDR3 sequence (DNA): TGCAGCGTTGGACTAGCGACAGATACGCAGTATTTT. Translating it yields CSVGLATDTQYF.

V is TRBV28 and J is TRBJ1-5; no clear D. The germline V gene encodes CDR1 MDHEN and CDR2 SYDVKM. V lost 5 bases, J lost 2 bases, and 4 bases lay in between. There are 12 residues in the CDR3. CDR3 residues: CASSEGNQPQHF. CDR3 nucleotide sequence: TGTGCCAGCAGTGAAGGCAATCAGCCCCAGCATTTT.

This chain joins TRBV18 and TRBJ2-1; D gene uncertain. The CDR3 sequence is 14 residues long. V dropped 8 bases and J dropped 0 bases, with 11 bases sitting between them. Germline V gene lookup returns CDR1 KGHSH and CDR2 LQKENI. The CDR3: CASLRSSSYNEQFF. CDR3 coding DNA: TGTGCCAGCCTGAGGTCAAGCTCCTACAATGAGCAGTTCTTC.

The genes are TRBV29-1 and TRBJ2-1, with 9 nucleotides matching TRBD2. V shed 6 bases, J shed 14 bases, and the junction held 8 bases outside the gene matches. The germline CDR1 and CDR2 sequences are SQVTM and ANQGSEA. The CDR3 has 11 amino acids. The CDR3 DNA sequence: TGCAGCGTAACAAGCGGGAGGACGAAGTTCTTC. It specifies CSVTSGRTKFF.

CDR3 region: CASSSGGEGLPDTQYF. The CDR3 nucleotides read TGTGCCAGCAGCTCGGGGGGGGAGGGCCTCCCAGATACGCAGTATTTT. The genes are TRBV11-3 and TRBJ2-3; 8 bases match TRBD2. The CDR3 covers 16 residues. Germline loops: CDR1 SGHNT, CDR2 YENEEA. V lost 4 bases to trimming and J lost 4 bases; unmatched junction nucleotides: 10.

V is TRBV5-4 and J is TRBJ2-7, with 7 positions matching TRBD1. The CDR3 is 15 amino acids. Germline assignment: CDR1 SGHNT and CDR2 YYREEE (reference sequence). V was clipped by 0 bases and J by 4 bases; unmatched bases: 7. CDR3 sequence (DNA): TGTGCCAGCAGCTTGGTCGCGACAGGGTTATACGAGCAGTACTTC. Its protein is CASSLVATGLYEQYF. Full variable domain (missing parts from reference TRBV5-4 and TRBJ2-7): ETGVTQSPTHLIKTRGQQVTLRCSSQSGHNTVSWYQQALGQGPQFIFQYYREEENGRGNFPPRFSGLQFPNYSSELNVNALELDDSALYLCASSLVATGLYEQYFGPGTRLTVT.

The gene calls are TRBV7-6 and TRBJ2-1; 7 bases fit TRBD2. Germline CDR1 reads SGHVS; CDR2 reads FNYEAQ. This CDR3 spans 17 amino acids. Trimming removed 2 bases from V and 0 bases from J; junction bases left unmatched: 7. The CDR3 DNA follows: TGTGCCAGCAGCTTATGGTCTAGCGGAAGCTCCTACAATGAGCAGTTCTTC. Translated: CASSLWSSGSSYNEQFF. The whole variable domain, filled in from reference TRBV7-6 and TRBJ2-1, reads GAGVSQSPRYKVTKRGQDVALRCDPISGHVSLYWYRQALGQGPEFLTYFNYEAQQDKSGLPNDRFSAERPEGSISTLTIQRTEQRDSAMYRCASSLWSSGSSYNEQFFGPGTRLTVL.

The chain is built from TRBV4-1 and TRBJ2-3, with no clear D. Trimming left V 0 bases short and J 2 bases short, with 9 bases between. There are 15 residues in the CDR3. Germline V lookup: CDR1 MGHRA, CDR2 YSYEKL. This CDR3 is CASSQDGVYTDTQYF. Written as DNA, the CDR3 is TGCGCCAGCAGCCAAGATGGGGTCTACACAGATACGCAGTATTTT.

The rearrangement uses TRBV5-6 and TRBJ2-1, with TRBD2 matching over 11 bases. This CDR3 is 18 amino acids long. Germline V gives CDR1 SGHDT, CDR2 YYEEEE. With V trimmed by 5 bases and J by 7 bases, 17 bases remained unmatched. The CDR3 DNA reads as TGTGCCAGCAGTCGGGGGAGATTAGCGGGAGGGCCTTTTAATGAGCAGTTCTTC. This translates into CASSRGRLAGGPFNEQFF.

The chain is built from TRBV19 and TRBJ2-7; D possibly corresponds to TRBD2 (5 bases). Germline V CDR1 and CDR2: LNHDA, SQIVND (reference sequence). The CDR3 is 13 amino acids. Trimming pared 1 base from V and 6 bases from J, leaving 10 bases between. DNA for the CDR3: TGTGCCAGTAGTATAGTAGCCGGGATCGAGCAGTACTTC. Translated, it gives CASSIVAGIEQYF.

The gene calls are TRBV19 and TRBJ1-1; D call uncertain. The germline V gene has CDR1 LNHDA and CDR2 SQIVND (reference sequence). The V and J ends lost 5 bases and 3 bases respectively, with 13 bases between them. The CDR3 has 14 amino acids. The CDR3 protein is CASSPQRADTEAFF. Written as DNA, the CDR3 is TGTGCCAGTAGTCCTCAACGTGCCGACACTGAAGCTTTCTTT.

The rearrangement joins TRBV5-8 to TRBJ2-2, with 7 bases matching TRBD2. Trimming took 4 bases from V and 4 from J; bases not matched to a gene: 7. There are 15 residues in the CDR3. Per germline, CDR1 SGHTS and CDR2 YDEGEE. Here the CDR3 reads CASSPGTKGTGELFF. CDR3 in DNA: TGTGCCAGCAGCCCCGGGACTAAGGGCACCGGGGAGCTGTTTTTT.